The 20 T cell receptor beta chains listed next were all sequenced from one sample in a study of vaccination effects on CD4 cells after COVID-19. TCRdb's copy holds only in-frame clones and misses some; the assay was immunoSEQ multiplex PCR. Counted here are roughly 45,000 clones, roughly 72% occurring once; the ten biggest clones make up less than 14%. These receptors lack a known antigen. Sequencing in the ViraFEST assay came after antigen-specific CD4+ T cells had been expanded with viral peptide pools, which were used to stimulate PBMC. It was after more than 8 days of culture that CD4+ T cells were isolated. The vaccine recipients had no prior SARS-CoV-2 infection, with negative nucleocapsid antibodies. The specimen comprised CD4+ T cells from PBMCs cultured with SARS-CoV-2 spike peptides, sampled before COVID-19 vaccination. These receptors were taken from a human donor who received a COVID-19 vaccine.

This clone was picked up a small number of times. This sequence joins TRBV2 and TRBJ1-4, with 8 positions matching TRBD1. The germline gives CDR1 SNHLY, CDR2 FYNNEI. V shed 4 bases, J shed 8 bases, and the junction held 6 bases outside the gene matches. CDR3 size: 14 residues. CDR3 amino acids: CASSGQGLREKLFF. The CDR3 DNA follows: TGTGCCAGCAGTGGACAGGGGCTTCGGGAAAAACTGTTTTTT.

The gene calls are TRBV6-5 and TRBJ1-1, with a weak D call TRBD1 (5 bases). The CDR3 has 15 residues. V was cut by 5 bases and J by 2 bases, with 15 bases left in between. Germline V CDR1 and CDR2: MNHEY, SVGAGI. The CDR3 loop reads CASSPRLTANTEAFF. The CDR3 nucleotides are TGTGCCAGCAGTCCCCGCCTGACAGCCAACACTGAAGCTTTCTTT.

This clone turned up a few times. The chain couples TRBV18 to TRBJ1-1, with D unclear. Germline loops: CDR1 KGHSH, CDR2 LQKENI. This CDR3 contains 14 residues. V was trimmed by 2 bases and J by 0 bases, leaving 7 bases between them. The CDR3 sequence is CASSPTGMNTEAFF. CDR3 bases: TGTGCCAGCTCACCAACGGGAATGAACACTGAAGCTTTCTTT. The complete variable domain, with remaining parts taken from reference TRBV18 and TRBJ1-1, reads NAGVMQNPRHLVRRRGQEARLRCSPMKGHSHVYWYRQLPEEGLKFMVYLQKENIIDESGMPKERFSAEFPKEGPSILRIQQVVRGDSAAYFCASSPTGMNTEAFFGQGTRLTVV.

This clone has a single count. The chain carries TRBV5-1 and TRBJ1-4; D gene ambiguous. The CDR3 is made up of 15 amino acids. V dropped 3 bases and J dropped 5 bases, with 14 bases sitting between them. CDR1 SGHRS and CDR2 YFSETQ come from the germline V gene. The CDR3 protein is CASSWAPGTNEKLFF. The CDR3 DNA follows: TGCGCCAGCAGCTGGGCCCCAGGTACCAATGAAAAACTGTTTTTT.

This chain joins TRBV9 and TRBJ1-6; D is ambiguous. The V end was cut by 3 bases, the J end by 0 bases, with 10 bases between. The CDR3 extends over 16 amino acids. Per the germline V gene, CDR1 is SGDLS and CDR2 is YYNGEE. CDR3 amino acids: CASSASSSSYNSPLHF. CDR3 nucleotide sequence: TGTGCCAGCAGCGCCAGCAGTAGCTCCTATAATTCACCCCTCCACTTT. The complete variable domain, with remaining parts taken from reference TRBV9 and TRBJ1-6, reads DSGVTQTPKHLITATGQRVTLRCSPRSGDLSVYWYQQSLDQGLQFLIQYYNGEERAKGNILERFSAQQFPDLHSELNLSSLELGDSALYFCASSASSSSYNSPLHFGNGTRLTVT.

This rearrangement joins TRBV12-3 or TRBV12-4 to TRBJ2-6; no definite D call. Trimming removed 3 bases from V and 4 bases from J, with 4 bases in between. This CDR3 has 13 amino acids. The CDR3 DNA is TGTGCCAGCAGTTTCGCAGGGGCCAACGTCCTGACTTTC. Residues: CASSFAGANVLTF.

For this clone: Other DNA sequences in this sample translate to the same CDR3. CDR3 coding DNA: TGCGCCAGCAGCTTCTTAGTGAACACTGAAGCTTTCTTT. Its protein is CASSFLVNTEAFF. The J gene is TRBJ1-1, the V gene TRBV5-1; D unclear. Trimming left V 2 bases short and J 0 bases short, with 5 bases between. This CDR3 is 13 amino acids long. Germline CDR1 is SGHRS and CDR2 is YFSETQ.

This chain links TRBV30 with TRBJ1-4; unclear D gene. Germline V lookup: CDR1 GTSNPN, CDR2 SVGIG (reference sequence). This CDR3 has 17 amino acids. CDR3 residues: CARSSGSPDATNEKLFF. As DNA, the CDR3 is TGTGCTCGGAGCAGTGGCAGCCCAGATGCAACTAATGAAAAACTGTTTTTT.

The CDR3, as DNA: TGTGCCACCAGTGATAACACTGAAGCTTTCTTT. Protein: CATSDNTEAFF. This rearrangement joins TRBV24-1 to TRBJ1-1, with D uncertain. The CDR3 extends over 11 amino acids. Germline V gene data show CDR1 as KGHDR and CDR2 as SFDVKD. With 3 bases removed from V and 2 bases from J, the gap between germline ends came to 0 bases.

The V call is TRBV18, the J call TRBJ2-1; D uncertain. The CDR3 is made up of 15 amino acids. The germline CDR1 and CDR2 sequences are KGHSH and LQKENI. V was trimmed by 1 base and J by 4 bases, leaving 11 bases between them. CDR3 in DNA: TGTGCCAGCTCACCACTGGCAGAATTATACAATGAGCAGTTCTTC. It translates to CASSPLAELYNEQFF. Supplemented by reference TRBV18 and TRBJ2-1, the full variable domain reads NAGVMQNPRHLVRRRGQEARLRCSPMKGHSHVYWYRQLPEEGLKFMVYLQKENIIDESGMPKERFSAEFPKEGPSILRIQQVVRGDSAAYFCASSPLAELYNEQFFGPGTRLTVL.

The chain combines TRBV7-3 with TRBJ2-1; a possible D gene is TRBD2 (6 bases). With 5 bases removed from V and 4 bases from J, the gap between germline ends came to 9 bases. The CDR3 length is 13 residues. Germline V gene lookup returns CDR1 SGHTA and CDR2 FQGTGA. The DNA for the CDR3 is TGTGCCAGCAGCGATAGCGGTTACAATGAGCAGTTCTTC. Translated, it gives CASSDSGYNEQFF.

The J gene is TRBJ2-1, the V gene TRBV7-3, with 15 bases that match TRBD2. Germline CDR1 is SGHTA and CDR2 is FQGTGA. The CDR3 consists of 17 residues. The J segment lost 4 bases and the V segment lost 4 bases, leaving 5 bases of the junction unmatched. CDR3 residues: CASSSAGLAGGYNEQFF. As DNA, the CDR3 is TGTGCCAGCAGCTCAGCGGGACTAGCGGGGGGTTACAATGAGCAGTTCTTC.

The CDR3, as DNA: TGCGCCAGCAGTCAACGGGGGGAGCCTTGGGTACGCGTC. Protein product: CASSQRGEPWVRV. The genes are TRBV23-1 and TRBJ2-7, with 7 bases identical to TRBD2. TRBV23-1 is placed among ORFs of uncertain function. This CDR3 is 13 amino acids long.

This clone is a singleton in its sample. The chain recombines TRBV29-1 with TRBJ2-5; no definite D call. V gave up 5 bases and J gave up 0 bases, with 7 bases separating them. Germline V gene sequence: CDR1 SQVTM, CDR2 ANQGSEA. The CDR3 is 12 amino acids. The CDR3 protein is CSVRQNQETQYF. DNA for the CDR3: TGCAGCGTTAGGCAGAACCAAGAGACCCAGTACTTC.

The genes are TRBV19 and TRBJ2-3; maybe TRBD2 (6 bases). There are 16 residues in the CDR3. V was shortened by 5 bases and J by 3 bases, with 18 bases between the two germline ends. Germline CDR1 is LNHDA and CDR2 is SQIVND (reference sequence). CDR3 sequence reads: CASSAQLYGGTDTQYF. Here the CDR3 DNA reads TGTGCCAGTAGTGCCCAATTATACGGGGGAACAGATACGCAGTATTTT.

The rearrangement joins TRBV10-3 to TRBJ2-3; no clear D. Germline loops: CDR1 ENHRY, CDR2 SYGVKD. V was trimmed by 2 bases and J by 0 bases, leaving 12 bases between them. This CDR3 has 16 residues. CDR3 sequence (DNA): TGTGCCATCAGTGAGGGCAAAAACCCAAGCACAGATACGCAGTATTTT. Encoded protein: CAISEGKNPSTDTQYF.

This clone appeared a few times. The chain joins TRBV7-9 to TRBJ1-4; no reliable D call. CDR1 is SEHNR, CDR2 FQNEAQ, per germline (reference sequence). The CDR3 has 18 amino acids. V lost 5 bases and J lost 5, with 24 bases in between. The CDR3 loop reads CASSLNLGGSPSNEKLFF. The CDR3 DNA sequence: TGTGCCAGCAGCCTAAATCTAGGAGGCAGCCCGTCAAATGAAAAACTGTTTTTT.

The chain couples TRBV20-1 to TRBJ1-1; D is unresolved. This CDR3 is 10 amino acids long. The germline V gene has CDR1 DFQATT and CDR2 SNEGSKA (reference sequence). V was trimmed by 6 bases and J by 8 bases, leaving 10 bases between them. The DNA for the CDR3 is TGCAGTGCGACAAACCGCGAAGCTTTCTTT. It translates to CSATNREAFF.

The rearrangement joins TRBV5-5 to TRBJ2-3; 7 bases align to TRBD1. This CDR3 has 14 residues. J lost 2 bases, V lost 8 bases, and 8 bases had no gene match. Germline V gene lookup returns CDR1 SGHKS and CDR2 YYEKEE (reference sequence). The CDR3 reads CASETGTLTDTQYF. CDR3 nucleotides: TGTGCCAGTGAGACAGGGACCCTCACAGATACGCAGTATTTT. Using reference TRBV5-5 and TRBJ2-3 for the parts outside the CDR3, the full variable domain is DAGVTQSPTHLIKTRGQQVTLRCSPISGHKSVSWYQQVLGQGPQFIFQYYEKEERGRGNFPDRFSARQFPNYSSELNVNALLLGDSALYLCASETGTLTDTQYFGPGTRLTVL.

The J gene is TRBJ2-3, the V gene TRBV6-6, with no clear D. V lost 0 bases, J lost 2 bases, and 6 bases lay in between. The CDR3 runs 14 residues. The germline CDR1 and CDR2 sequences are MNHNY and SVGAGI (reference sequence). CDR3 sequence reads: CASSYSRTTDTQYF. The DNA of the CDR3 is TGTGCCAGCAGTTACTCCCGGACCACAGATACGCAGTATTTT.